This entry lists 31 T cell receptor beta chains sequenced from one sample in a study of shared clonotypes between healthy human individuals (dated by TCRdb to 2018 to 2020). Library construction relied on the immunoSEQ multiplex PCR assay. TCRdb re-hosts the immuneACCESS table, in-frame sequences only. Its copies lack some clones; in the studies checked, an unresolved V gene accounts for under half of them, and the cause for the rest is not known. In this sample the table shows some 1 million clones, around 74% of which occur a single time. Clones ranked in the top ten supply approximately 1.5% of the sample. Specimen: memory CD4+ T cells sorted from blood. The cell subset or site label, as the study defines it: CD45RA-negative fraction. The receptors come from a man in his late teens or twenties in good health.

The rearrangement joins TRBV7-9 to TRBJ1-6; possible D gene TRBD1, 5 bases. V lost 2 bases to trimming and J lost 7 bases, with 15 bases between them. CDR3 length: 16 amino acids. Germline CDR1 SEHNR, CDR2 FQNEAQ (reference sequence). The CDR3 protein is CASSLHLSRDNSPLHF. In DNA, the CDR3 is TGTGCCAGCAGCTTACATCTTTCCAGGGACAATTCACCCCTCCACTTT.

This clone has a handful of counts. The genes are TRBV6-5 and TRBJ2-3; no definite D call. The CDR3 covers 15 residues. Germline V gene data show CDR1 as MNHEY and CDR2 as SVGAGI. V shed 1 base and J shed 1 base, with 9 bases lying between them. The CDR3 spells CASSYWSVGTDTQYF. The DNA of the CDR3 is TGTGCCAGCAGTTACTGGAGCGTAGGCACAGATACGCAGTATTTT.

This chain uses TRBV12-2 with TRBJ2-7; the D call TRBD1 from the table was never checked on the DNA. TRBV12-2 is assigned pseudogene status. The CDR3 sequence is 15 residues long. CDR3 DNA sequence: TGTGCAAGTCGCTTGGATGGACAGGGAACCTACGAGCAGTACTTC. Its protein product is CASRLDGQGTYEQYF.

The J gene is TRBJ2-1, the V gene TRBV12-5; the D gene is possibly TRBD2 (6 bases). Between the trimmed V and J ends, which lost 7 bases and 10 bases, there was a span of 20 bases. The CDR3 runs to 14 residues. Per the germline V gene, CDR1 is LGHNT and CDR2 is FRNRAP. Written as DNA, the CDR3 is TGTGCTAGTGATCAGGCGGGGATGCCGAAGGAGCAGTTCTTC. Translated, it gives CASDQAGMPKEQFF.

This clone appeared once. The chain uses TRBV5-1 and TRBJ2-5; TRBD2 matches at 10 bases. The trim removed 4 bases at V and 5 bases at J, leaving 17 bases unmatched. This CDR3 contains 18 residues. The germline gives CDR1 SGHRS, CDR2 YFSETQ. The CDR3 nucleotides read TGCGCCAGCAGCCCCAGATTGAGAGCGGGAGGGCCCGGGGAGACCCAGTACTTC. This gives the protein CASSPRLRAGGPGETQYF. Complete variable domain (other parts from reference TRBV5-1 and TRBJ2-5): KAGVTQTPRYLIKTRGQQVTLSCSPISGHRSVSWYQQTPGQGLQFLFEYFSETQRNKGNFPGRFSGRQFSNSRSEMNVSTLELGDSALYLCASSPRLRAGGPGETQYFGPGTRLLVL.

V usage is TRBV5-1 and J usage is TRBJ2-7; no clear D gene. The CDR3 loop spans 13 amino acids. Trimming removed 4 bases from V and 3 bases from J, with 11 bases in between. Germline CDR1 is SGHRS and CDR2 is YFSETQ. Here the CDR3 reads CASSPNPNYEQYF. CDR3 DNA: TGCGCCAGCAGCCCCAATCCTAACTACGAGCAGTACTTC. The whole variable domain, filled in from reference TRBV5-1 and TRBJ2-7, reads KAGVTQTPRYLIKTRGQQVTLSCSPISGHRSVSWYQQTPGQGLQFLFEYFSETQRNKGNFPGRFSGRQFSNSRSEMNVSTLELGDSALYLCASSPNPNYEQYFGPGTRLTVT.

J is TRBJ2-1 and V is TRBV5-3, with 7 bases fitting TRBD1. TRBV5-3 is noted as an ORF with a role that remains uncertain. The CDR3 runs to 15 residues. With V trimmed by 4 bases and J by 14 bases, 18 bases remained unmatched. The CDR3 DNA sequence: TGTGCCAGAAGCACCAAGACAGGGTTGCGCACAGCGGAGTTCTTC. Translating gives CARSTKTGLRTAEFF.

The genes are TRBV6-1 and TRBJ1-6, with a possible D match to TRBD1 (6 bases). Trimming cost V 5 bases and J 6 bases, with 11 bases left between them. The CDR3 contains 14 residues. The germline V gene has CDR1 MNHNS and CDR2 SASEGT. CDR3: CASSNRDVNSPLHF. The CDR3 region has the DNA TGTGCCAGCAGTAACAGGGATGTTAATTCACCCCTCCACTTT.

The J gene is TRBJ1-5, the V gene TRBV6-5, with D possibly TRBD1 on 5 matching bases. This CDR3 has 14 amino acids. Germline CDR1 reads MNHEY; CDR2 reads SVGAGI. The ends were cut back, 2 bases at V and 4 bases at J, with 9 bases in the middle. In DNA form, the CDR3 reads TGTGCCAGCAGTTACGGGACTACGAATCAGCCCCAGCATTTT. It is translated as CASSYGTTNQPQHF.

The rearrangement uses TRBV6-5 and TRBJ2-1, with TRBD2 matching over 10 bases. Looked up from germline, CDR1 is MNHEY and CDR2 is SVGAGI. The ends lost 6 bases at V and 6 bases at J; junction bases unmatched: 8. CDR3 length equals 15 residues. DNA for the CDR3: TGTGCCAGCAGCCTCCTAGCGGGAGAGGTCAATGAGCAGTTCTTC. Translating it yields CASSLLAGEVNEQFF.

J is TRBJ1-1 and V is TRBV6-5; no clear D. CDR3 length: 14 residues. Trimming shortened V by 0 bases and J by 4 bases, and 9 bases separated the two germline ends. The germline V gene encodes CDR1 MNHEY and CDR2 SVGAGI. The CDR3, as DNA: TGTGCCAGCAGTTACTCTCCTTCCTCCACTGAAGCTTTCTTT. This codes for CASSYSPSSTEAFF.

The chain has TRBV5-4 and TRBJ1-2; D possibly corresponds to TRBD1 (5 bases). The CDR3 spans 14 residues. Germline V CDR1 and CDR2: SGHNT, YYREEE (reference sequence). The V and J ends lost 2 bases and 8 bases respectively, with 16 bases between them. For the CDR3, the DNA is TGTGCCAGCAGCTTCGTTGGTCAGGGAGTAGGCTACACCTTC. Translation: CASSFVGQGVGYTF.

Regarding this clone: The sample contains more than one DNA sequence encoding this CDR3. The chain combines TRBV5-1 with TRBJ2-3, with 7 bases that match TRBD1. J lost 1 base, V lost 4 bases, and 3 bases had no gene match. The CDR3 loop spans 14 amino acids. Germline V gene lookup returns CDR1 SGHRS and CDR2 YFSETQ. The CDR3 coding sequence is TGCGCCAGCAGCCCCGGACAGGGCACAGATACGCAGTATTTT. This encodes CASSPGQGTDTQYF.

The chain carries TRBV18 and TRBJ1-6; the D is unclear. V shed 3 bases and J shed 9 bases, with 18 bases lying between them. The germline CDR1 and CDR2 sequences are KGHSH and LQKENI. The CDR3 is 16 residues long. DNA of the CDR3: TGTGCCAGCTCACCCCCGGCGACCCCCCGGAGTTCACCCCTCCACTTT. Its protein is CASSPPATPRSSPLHF.

V is TRBV7-8 and J is TRBJ2-7, with 7 bases fitting TRBD2. There are 15 residues in the CDR3. V shed 6 bases and J 0 bases; nucleotides not matched to a gene: 8. Germline CDR1 is SGHVS and CDR2 is FQNEAQ. The DNA for the CDR3 is TGTGCCAGCAGGCTGACTAGCTCAGGCTCCTACGAGCAGTACTTC. Translating gives CASRLTSSGSYEQYF.

Comments on this clone: This specimen includes other DNA sequences encoding the same CDR3. This chain uses TRBV5-1 with TRBJ2-7, with 11 bases identical to TRBD1. Trimming at V came to 3 bases and at J to 4 bases, leaving 6 bases not matched to a gene. The CDR3 covers 15 residues. Per germline, CDR1 SGHRS and CDR2 YFSETQ. CDR3 residues: CASSSGTGGLYEQYF. The CDR3 DNA reads TGCGCCAGCAGCTCCGGGACAGGGGGGCTTTACGAGCAGTACTTC.

V and J are TRBV6-4 and TRBJ2-3; 14 nucleotides align to TRBD2. Germline V gene data show CDR1 as MRHNA and CDR2 as SNTAGT. The V gene end was trimmed by 0 bases and the J gene end by 1 base; junction bases not matched to a gene: 0. There are 17 residues in the CDR3. The CDR3 loop reads CASSDSTSGGGTDTQYF. The CDR3 nucleotides read TGTGCCAGCAGTGACTCGACTAGCGGGGGGGGCACAGATACGCAGTATTTT.

The chain combines TRBV9 with TRBJ2-1, with D maybe TRBD2 (7 bases). The CDR3 runs to 16 residues. V shed 0 bases and J shed 6 bases, with 16 bases lying between them. The germline CDR1 and CDR2 sequences are SGDLS and YYNGEE. DNA of the CDR3: TGTGCCAGCAGCGTAGTGGGAGGGGGAGGCCGCAATGAGCAGTTCTTC. Translated, it gives CASSVVGGGGRNEQFF.

V gene TRBV5-1 combines with J gene TRBJ2-7; 9 nucleotides line up with TRBD2. V dropped 4 bases and J dropped 5; count of bases not matched to a gene: 10. The CDR3 covers 15 residues. CDR1 and CDR2 (germline): SGHRS, YFSETQ. The CDR3 DNA reads TGCGCCAGCAGCGTCCTGGGGCGGGGGGGCGACGAGCAGTACTTC. Its translation is CASSVLGRGGDEQYF.

This sequence joins TRBV10-2 and TRBJ2-1; 13 bases are a match to TRBD2. From germline, CDR1 is WSHSY and CDR2 SAAADI. The CDR3 has 15 residues. V was clipped by 3 bases and J by 7 bases; unmatched bases: 3. In nucleotides, the CDR3 is TGCGCCAGCAGTGATGGACTAGCGGGAGCGAATGAGCAGTTCTTC. Protein: CASSDGLAGANEQFF.

This clone was seen just once. This chain links TRBV11-2 with TRBJ2-1, with 14 positions matching TRBD2. CDR3 length: 15 residues. Trimming at V came to 3 bases and at J to 7 bases, leaving 2 bases not matched to a gene. CDR1 is SGHAT, CDR2 FQNNGV, per germline. DNA of the CDR3: TGTGCCAGCAGCTTGACTAGCGGGGGGGGTAATGAGCAGTTCTTC. Translating it yields CASSLTSGGGNEQFF. Full variable domain (remainder filled in from reference TRBV11-2 and TRBJ2-1): EAGVAQSPRYKIIEKRQSVAFWCNPISGHATLYWYQQILGQGPKLLIQFQNNGVVDDSQLPKDRFSAERLKGVDSTLKIQPAKLEDSAVYLCASSLTSGGGNEQFFGPGTRLTVL.

The chain uses TRBV6-6 and TRBJ1-1; no definite D call. The CDR3 runs to 12 residues. V gave up 3 bases and J gave up 9 bases, with 11 bases separating them. Germline CDR1 reads MNHNY; CDR2 reads SVGAGI (reference sequence). The CDR3 nucleotides read TGTGCCAGCAGTTATGCGGGGAGCCAAGCTTTCTTT. It codes for CASSYAGSQAFF.

This clone was seen a few times. This chain joins TRBV7-2 and TRBJ2-7; D is possibly TRBD2 (5 bases). Per the germline V gene, CDR1 is SGHTA and CDR2 is FQGNSA. V dropped 4 bases and J dropped 8 bases, with 12 bases sitting between them. CDR3 length: 12 residues. The CDR3 DNA follows: TGTGCCAGCAGCTCCCCCCCCGGGAAGCAGTACTTC. Translating gives CASSSPPGKQYF.

The genes are TRBV9 and TRBJ1-4; D unresolved. Germline loops: CDR1 SGDLS, CDR2 YYNGEE. The germline V and J ends were trimmed by 4 bases and 0 bases, with 16 bases remaining between them. CDR3 length: 17 amino acids. CDR3 sequence reads: CASSPTGPFTTNEKLFF. The CDR3, as DNA: TGTGCCAGCAGCCCGACGGGTCCTTTCACAACTAATGAAAAACTGTTTTTT.

About this clone: The junction shows a germline mismatch at one end, possibly a read error. The chain employs TRBV10-1 and TRBJ2-1, with TRBD2 matching over 8 bases. CDR1 is WNHNN, CDR2 SYGVQD, per germline (reference sequence). The CDR3 totals 14 residues. This CDR3 is CATSERGPFGEQFF. CDR3 sequence (DNA): TGCGCCACCAGTGAGCGGGGGCCTTTCGGTGAGCAGTTCTTC.

The gene calls are TRBV18 and TRBJ1-5; D is perhaps TRBD1 (5 bases). The CDR3 is 14 residues long. The V end lost 1 base, the J end lost 5 bases, and 9 bases lay between the germline ends. Germline CDR1 reads KGHSH; CDR2 reads LQKENI. The CDR3, as DNA: TGTGCCAGCTCACCACAAAGAGGGGATCAGCCCCAGCATTTT. Protein sequence: CASSPQRGDQPQHF.

J is TRBJ1-2 and V is TRBV7-9; possibly TRBD1 for D (6 bases). V lost 5 bases, J lost 6 bases, and 13 bases lay in between. From germline, CDR1 is SEHNR and CDR2 FQNEAQ (reference sequence). The CDR3 loop spans 13 amino acids. This CDR3 reads CASSRRGGDGYTF. CDR3 coding DNA: TGTGCCAGCAGCCGCAGGGGAGGGGATGGCTACACCTTC.

The CDR3 region has the DNA TGTGCCAGCAGCCCAACCTCCTACAATGAGCAGTTCTTC. This sequence encodes CASSPTSYNEQFF. The J gene is TRBJ2-1, the V gene TRBV7-9; D gene uncertain. The CDR3 is 13 residues long. The V gene lost 5 bases and the J gene lost 0 bases, with 5 bases spanning the gap. Germline V CDR1 and CDR2: SEHNR, FQNEAQ (reference sequence).

V usage is TRBV28 and J usage is TRBJ2-5; 8 nucleotides agree with TRBD1. The ends lost 7 bases at V and 0 bases at J; junction bases unmatched: 7. The CDR3 spans 15 residues. CDR1 is MDHEN and CDR2 is SYDVKM in the germline V gene. This CDR3 reads CASTQWTGNQETQYF. DNA for the CDR3: TGTGCCAGCACCCAATGGACAGGGAACCAAGAGACCCAGTACTTC.

V usage is TRBV5-1 and J usage is TRBJ1-2; weak D call: TRBD1 (5 bases). From germline, CDR1 is SGHRS and CDR2 YFSETQ. Trimming removed 0 bases from V and 4 bases from J, with 10 bases in between. CDR3 size: 14 residues. The CDR3 DNA is TGCGCCAGCAGCTTGGGGGGCGAGGTCTATGGCTACACCTTC. It translates to CASSLGGEVYGYTF.

This clone was recorded once. The gene calls are TRBV19 and TRBJ2-5, with D possibly being TRBD1 or TRBD2 (5 bases each). Germline-derived CDR1 and CDR2 are LNHDA and SQIVND (reference sequence). The CDR3 length is 11 residues. V was clipped by 4 bases and J by 5 bases, with 5 bases between them. This CDR3 is CASSRGETQYF. The DNA of the CDR3 is TGTGCCAGTAGTAGGGGGGAGACCCAGTACTTC.